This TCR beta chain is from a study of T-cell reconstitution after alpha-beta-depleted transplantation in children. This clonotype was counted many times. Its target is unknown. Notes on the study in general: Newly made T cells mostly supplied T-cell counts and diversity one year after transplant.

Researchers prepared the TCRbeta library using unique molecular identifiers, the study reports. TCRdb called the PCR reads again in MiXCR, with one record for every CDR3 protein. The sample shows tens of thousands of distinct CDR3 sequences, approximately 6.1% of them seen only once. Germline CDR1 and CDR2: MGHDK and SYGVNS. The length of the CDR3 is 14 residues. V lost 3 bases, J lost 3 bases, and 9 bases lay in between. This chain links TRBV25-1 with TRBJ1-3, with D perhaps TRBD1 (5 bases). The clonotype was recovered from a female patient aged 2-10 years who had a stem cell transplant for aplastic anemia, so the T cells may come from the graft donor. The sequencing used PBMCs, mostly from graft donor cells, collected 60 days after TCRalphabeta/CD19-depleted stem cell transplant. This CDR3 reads CASSDLGGGNTIYF. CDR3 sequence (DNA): TGTGCCAGCAGTGACTTGGGGGGTGGAAACACCATATATTTT.